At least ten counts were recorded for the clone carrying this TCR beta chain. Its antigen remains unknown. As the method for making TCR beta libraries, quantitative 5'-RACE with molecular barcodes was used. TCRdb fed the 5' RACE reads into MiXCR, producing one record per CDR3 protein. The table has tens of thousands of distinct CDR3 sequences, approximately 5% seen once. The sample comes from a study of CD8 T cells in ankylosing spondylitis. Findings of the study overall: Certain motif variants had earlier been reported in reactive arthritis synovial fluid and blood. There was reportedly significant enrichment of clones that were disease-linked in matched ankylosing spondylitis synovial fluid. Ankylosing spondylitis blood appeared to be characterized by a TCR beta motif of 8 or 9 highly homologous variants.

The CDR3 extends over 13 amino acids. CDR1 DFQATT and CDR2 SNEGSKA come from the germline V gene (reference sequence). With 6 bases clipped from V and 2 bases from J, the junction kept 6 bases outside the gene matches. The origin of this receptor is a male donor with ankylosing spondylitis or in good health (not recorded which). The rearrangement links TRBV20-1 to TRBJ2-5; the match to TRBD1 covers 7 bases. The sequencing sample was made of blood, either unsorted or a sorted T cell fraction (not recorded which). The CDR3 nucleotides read TGCAGTGCAACCGACAGGGAACAAGAGACCCAGTACTTC. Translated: CSATDREQETQYF.